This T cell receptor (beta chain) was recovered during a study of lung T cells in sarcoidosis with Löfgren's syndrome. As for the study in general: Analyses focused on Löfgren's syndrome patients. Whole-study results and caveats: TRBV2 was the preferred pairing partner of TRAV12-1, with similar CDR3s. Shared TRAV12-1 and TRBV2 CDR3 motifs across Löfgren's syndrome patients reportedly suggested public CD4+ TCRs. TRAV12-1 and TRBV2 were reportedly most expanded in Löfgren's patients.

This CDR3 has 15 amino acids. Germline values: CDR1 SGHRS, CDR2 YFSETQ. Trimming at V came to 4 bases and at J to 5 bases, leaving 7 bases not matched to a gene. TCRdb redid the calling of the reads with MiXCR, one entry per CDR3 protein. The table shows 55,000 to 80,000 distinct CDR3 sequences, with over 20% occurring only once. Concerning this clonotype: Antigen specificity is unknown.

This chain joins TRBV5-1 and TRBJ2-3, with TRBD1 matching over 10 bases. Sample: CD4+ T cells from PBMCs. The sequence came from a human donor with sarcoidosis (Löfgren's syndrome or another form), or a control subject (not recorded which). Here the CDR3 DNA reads TGCGCCAGCAGCCCCGGGACAGGGGTTCTAGATACGCAGTATTTT. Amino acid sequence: CASSPGTGVLDTQYF.